This TCR beta chain was identified in a study of T cells in Graves' hyperthyroidism and ophthalmopathy. Across the whole study: The authors collected peripheral blood at initial diagnosis, before any treatment.

The CDR3 has 18 residues. Germline trimming cut 2 bases from V and 2 bases from J; bases unmatched to any gene: 13. Looked up from germline, CDR1 is MNHEY and CDR2 is SVGAGI. Using RNA transcripts as the source, TCR beta CDR3 regions were amplified. First-round RT-PCR with HTBI primers amplified the TCR CDR3 region. MiXCR was run by TCRdb on the multiplex PCR reads, yielding one entry per CDR3 protein. The data show around 690,000 distinct CDR3 sequences, with around a sixth seen just once and around a sixth held by the top ten. This clonotype came up a few times. The receptor comes from a man aged 50 or older with Graves' hyperthyroidism. Sequenced: blood. V gene TRBV6-5 combines with J gene TRBJ2-3, with TRBD1 matching 7 bases. The CDR3 protein is CASSYPGQDLLDTDTQYF. The CDR3 DNA is TGTGCCAGCAGTTACCCCGGACAGGACCTCTTAGACACAGATACGCAGTATTTT.